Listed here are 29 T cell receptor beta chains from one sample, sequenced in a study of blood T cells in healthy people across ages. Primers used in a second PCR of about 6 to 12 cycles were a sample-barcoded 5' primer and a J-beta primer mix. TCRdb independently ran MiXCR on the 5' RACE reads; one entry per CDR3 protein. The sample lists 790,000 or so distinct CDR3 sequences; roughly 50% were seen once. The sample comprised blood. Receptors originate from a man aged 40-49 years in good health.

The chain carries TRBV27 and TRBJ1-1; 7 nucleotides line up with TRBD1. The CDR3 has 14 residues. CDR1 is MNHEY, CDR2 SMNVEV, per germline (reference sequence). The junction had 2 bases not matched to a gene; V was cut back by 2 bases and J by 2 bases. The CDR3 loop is CASSLHRGNTEAFF. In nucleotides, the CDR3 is TGTGCCAGCAGTTTACACAGGGGCAACACTGAAGCTTTCTTT.

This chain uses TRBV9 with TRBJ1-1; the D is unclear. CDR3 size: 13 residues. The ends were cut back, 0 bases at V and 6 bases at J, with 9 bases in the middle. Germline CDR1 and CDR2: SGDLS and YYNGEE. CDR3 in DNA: TGTGCCAGCAGCGTAGTCTCTGGGGCTGAAGCTTTCTTT. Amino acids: CASSVVSGAEAFF.

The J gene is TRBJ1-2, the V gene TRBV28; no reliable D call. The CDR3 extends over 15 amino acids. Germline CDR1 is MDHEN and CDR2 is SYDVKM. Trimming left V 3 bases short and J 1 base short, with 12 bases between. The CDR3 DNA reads TGTGCCAGCAGTTTGCTGCAGCCTATTAACTATGGCTACACCTTC. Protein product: CASSLLQPINYGYTF.

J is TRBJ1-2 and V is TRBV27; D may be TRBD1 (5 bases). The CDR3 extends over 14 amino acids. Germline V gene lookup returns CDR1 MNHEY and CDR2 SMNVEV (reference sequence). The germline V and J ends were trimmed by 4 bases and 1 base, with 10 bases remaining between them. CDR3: CASSSGGYNYGYTF. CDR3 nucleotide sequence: TGTGCCAGCAGTTCCGGGGGTTATAACTATGGCTACACCTTC.

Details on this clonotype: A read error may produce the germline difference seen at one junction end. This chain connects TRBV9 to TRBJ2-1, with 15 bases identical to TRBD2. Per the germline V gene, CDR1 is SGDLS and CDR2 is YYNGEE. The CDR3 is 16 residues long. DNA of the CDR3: TGTGCCAGCAGCACCGGGACTAGCGGGAGGTACACTGAGCAGTTCTTC. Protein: CASSTGTSGRYTEQFF.

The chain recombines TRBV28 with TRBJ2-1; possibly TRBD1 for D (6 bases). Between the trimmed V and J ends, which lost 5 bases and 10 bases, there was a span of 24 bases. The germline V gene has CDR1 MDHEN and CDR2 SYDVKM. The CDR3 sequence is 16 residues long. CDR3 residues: CASSLQGWGPPYEQFF. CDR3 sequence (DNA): TGTGCCAGCAGTCTCCAGGGATGGGGGCCCCCCTACGAGCAGTTCTTC.

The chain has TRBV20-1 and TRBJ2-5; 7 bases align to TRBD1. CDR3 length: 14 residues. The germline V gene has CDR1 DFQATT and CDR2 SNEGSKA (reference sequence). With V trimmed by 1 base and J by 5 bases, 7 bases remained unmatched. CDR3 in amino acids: CSARVPRGMETQYF. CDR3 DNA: TGCAGTGCTAGAGTCCCCAGGGGGATGGAGACCCAGTACTTC.

Here the CDR3 DNA reads TGCAGCGTTAATGCGGGAGGGCACTACAATGAGCAGTTCTTC. It translates to CSVNAGGHYNEQFF. The V and J genes are TRBV29-1 and TRBJ2-1, with 9 bases fitting TRBD2. The J segment lost 3 bases and the V segment lost 5 bases, leaving 5 bases of the junction unmatched. The CDR3 spans 14 residues. Germline CDR1 and CDR2: SQVTM and ANQGSEA.

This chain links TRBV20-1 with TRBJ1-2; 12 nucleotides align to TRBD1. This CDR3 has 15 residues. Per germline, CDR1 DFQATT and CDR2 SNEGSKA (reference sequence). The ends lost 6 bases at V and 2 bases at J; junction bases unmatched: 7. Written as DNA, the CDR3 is TGCAGTGCAAGGGACAGGGGGCAAGGGAACTATGGCTACACCTTC. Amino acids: CSARDRGQGNYGYTF.

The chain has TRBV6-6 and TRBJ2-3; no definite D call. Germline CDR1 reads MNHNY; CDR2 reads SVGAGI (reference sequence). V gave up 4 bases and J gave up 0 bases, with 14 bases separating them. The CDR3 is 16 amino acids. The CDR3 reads CASSSRSQSSTDTQYF. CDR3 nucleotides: TGTGCCAGCAGTTCCCGCTCCCAGTCTAGCACAGATACGCAGTATTTT.

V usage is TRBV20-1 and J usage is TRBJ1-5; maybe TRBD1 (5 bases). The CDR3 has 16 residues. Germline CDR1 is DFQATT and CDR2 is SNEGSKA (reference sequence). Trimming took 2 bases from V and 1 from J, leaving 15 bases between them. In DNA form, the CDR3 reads TGCAGTGCTAGAACAACTCCGGGACCCAGCAATCAGCCCCAGCATTTT. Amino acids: CSARTTPGPSNQPQHF.

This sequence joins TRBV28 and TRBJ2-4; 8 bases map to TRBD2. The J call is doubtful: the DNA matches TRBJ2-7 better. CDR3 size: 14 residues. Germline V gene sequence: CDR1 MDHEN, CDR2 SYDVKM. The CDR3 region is CASSFSGSRYEQYF. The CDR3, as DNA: TGTGCCAGCAGTTTCAGCGGGAGCAGGTACGAGCAGTACTTC.

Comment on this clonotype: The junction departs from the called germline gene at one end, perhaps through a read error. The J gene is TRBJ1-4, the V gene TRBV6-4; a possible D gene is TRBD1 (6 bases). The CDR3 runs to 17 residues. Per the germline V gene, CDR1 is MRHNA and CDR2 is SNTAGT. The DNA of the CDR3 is TGTGCCAGCAGTGACCCGACAGGTTCTGAAACTAATGAAAAACCGTTTTTT. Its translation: CASSDPTGSETNEKPFF.

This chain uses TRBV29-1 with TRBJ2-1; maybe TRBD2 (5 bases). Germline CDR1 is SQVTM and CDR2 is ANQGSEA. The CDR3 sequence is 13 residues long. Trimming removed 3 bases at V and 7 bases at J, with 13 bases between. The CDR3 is CSVERARGNEQFF. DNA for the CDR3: TGCAGCGTTGAGCGGGCCCGAGGGAATGAGCAGTTCTTC.

The CDR3 DNA reads TGTGCCAGCAGTTCATTCGGACAGGGGATAGTCTTCCATTCACCCCTCCACTTT. Translation gives CASSSFGQGIVFHSPLHF. The rearrangement joins TRBV28 to TRBJ1-6; TRBD1 matches at 9 bases. Losses at the gene ends were 4 bases for V and 8 bases for J; bases not matched to a gene: 15. The CDR3 has 18 residues. Germline lookup yields CDR1 MDHEN and CDR2 SYDVKM.

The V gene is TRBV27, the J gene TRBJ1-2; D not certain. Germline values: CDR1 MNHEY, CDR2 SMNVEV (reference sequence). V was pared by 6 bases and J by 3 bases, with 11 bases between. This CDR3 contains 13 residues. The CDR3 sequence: CASSPSLYYGYTF. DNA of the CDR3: TGTGCCAGCAGCCCATCCTTATACTATGGCTACACCTTC.

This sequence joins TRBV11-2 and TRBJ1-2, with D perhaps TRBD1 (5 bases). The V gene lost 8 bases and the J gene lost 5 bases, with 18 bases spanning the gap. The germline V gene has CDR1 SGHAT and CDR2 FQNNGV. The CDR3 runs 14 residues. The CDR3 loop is CASRPPFQGYGYTF. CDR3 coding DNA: TGTGCCAGCCGCCCCCCATTCCAGGGTTATGGCTACACCTTC.

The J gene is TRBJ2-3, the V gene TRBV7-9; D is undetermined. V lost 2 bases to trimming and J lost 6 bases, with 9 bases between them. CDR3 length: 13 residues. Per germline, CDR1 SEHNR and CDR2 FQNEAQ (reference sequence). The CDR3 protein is CASSLNAADTQYF. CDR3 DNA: TGTGCCAGCAGCTTAAACGCCGCCGATACGCAGTATTTT. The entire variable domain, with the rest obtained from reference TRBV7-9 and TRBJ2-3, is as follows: DTGVSQNPRHKITKRGQNVTFRCDPISEHNRLYWYRQTLGQGPEFLTYFQNEAQLEKSRLLSDRFSAERPKGSFSTLEIQRTEQGDSAMYLCASSLNAADTQYFGPGTRLTVL.

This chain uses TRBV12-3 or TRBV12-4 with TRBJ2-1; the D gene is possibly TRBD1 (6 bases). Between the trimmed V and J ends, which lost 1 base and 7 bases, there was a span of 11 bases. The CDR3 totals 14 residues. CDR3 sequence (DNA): TGTGCCAGCAGTTTAGGGGCGAGGGGGAATGAGCAGTTCTTC. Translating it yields CASSLGARGNEQFF.

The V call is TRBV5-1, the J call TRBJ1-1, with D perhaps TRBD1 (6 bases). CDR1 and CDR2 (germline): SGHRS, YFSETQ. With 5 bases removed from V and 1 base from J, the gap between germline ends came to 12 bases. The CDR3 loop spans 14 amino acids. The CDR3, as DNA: TGCGCCAGCAGTCCCTCACAGGGGAACACTGAAGCTTTCTTT. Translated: CASSPSQGNTEAFF.

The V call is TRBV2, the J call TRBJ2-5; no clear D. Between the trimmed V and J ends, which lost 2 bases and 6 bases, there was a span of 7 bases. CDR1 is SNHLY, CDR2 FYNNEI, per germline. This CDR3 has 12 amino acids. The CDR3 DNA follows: TGTGCCAGCAGTGAAATCTGGAAGACCCAGTACTTC. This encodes CASSEIWKTQYF.

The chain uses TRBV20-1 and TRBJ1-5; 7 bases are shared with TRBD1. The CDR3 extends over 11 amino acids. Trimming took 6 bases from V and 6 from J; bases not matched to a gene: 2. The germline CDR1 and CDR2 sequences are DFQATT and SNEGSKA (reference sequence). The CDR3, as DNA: TGCAGTGCCGAGGGGGCTCAGCCCCAGCATTTT. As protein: CSAEGAQPQHF.

The CDR3 DNA follows: TGTGCCAGCTCACCACGTCCGCAGGGAGCTAACTATGGCTACACCTTC. It specifies CASSPRPQGANYGYTF. This chain joins TRBV18 and TRBJ1-2; perhaps TRBD1 as D (5 bases). The germline V gene encodes CDR1 KGHSH and CDR2 LQKENI. The CDR3 runs to 16 residues. Trimming removed 1 base from V and 0 bases from J, with 12 bases in between.

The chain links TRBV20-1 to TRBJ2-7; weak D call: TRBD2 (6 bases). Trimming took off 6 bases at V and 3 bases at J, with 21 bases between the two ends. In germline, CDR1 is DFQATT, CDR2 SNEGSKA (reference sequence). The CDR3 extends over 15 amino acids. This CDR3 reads CSAPLGQGLIYEQYF. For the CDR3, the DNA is TGCAGTGCCCCCTTGGGCCAGGGACTTATCTACGAGCAGTACTTC.

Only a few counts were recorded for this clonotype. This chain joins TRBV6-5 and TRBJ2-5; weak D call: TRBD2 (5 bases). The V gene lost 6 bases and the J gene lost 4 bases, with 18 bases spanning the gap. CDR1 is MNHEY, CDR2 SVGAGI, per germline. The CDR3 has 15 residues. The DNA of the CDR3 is TGTGCCAGCAGAACCCCCTCCGGGATGGGAGAGACCCAGTACTTC. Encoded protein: CASRTPSGMGETQYF.

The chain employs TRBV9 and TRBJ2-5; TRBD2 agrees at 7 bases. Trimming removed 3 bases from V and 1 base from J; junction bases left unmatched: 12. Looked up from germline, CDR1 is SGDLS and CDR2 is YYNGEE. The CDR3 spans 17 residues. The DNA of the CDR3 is TGTGCCAGCAGCGCAGACCCGGTGGGAGGGCCCCAAGAGACCCAGTACTTC. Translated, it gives CASSADPVGGPQETQYF.

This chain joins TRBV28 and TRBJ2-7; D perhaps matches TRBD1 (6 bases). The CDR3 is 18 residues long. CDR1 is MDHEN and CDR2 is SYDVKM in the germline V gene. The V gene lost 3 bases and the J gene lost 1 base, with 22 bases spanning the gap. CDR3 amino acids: CASSLKLGARRRSYEQYF. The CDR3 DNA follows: TGTGCCAGCAGTTTGAAGCTGGGGGCGCGGCGGCGTTCCTACGAGCAGTACTTC.

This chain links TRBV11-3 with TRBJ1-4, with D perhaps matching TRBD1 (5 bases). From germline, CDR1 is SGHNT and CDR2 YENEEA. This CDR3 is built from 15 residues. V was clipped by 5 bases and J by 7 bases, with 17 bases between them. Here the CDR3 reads CASSRDPPGSEKLFF. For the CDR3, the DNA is TGTGCCAGCAGCCGGGACCCCCCTGGGAGTGAAAAACTGTTTTTT. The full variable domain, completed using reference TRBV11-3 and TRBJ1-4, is EAGVVQSPRYKIIEKKQPVAFWCNPISGHNTLYWYLQNLGQGPELLIRYENEEAVDDSQLPKDRFSAERLKGVDSTLKIQPAELGDSAVYLCASSRDPPGSEKLFFGSGTQLSVL.

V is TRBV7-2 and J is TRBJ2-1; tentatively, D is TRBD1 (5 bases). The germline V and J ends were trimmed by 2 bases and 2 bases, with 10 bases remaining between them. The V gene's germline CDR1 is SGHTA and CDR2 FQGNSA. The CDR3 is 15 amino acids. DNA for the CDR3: TGTGCCAGCAGCTTAATTCCAGGGCCCTACAATGAGCAGTTCTTC. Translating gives CASSLIPGPYNEQFF.